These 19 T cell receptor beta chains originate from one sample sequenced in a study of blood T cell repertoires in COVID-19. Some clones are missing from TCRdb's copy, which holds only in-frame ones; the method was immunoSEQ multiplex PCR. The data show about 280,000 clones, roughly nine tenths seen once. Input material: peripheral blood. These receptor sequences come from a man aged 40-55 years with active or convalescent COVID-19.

The CDR3 DNA sequence: TGTGCCAGCAGTTGGAGTTGGACACCTGAAGCTTTCTTT. Translating it yields CASSWSWTPEAFF. The chain combines TRBV7-2 with TRBJ1-1; perhaps TRBD1 as D (5 bases). Germline values: CDR1 SGHTA, CDR2 FQGNSA. V lost 6 bases and J lost 6, with 14 bases in between. The CDR3 has 13 residues.

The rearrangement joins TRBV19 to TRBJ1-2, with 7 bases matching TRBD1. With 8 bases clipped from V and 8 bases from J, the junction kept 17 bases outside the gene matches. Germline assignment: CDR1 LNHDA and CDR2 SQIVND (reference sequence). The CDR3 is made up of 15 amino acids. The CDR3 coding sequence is TGTGCCAGTTGGGGGACAGAGGGGAATGGTCCGGGCTACACCTTC. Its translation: CASWGTEGNGPGYTF.

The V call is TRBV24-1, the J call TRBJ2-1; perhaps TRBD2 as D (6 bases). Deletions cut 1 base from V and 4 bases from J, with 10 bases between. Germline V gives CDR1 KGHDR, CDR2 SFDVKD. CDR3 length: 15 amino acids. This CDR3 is CATSDLAGLYNEQFF. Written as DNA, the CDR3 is TGTGCCACCAGTGATTTAGCGGGTCTTTACAATGAGCAGTTCTTC.

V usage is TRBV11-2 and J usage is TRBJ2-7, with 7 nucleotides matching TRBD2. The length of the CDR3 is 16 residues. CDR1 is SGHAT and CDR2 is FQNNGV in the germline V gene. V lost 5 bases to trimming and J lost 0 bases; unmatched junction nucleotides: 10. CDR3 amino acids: CASSPWERGYSYEQYF. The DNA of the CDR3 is TGTGCCAGCAGCCCCTGGGAGCGGGGATACTCCTACGAGCAGTACTTC.

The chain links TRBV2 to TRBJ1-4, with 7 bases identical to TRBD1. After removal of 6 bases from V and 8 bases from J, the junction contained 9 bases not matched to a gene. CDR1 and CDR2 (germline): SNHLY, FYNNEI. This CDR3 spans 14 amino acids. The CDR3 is CASRDTGVWEKLFF. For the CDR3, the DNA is TGTGCCAGCAGAGATACAGGGGTTTGGGAAAAACTGTTTTTT.

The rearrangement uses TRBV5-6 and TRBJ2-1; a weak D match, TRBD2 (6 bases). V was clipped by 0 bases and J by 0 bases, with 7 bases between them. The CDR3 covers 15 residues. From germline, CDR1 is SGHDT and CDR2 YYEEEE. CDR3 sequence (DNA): TGTGCCAGCAGCTTGGTGGGGGGCTCCTACAATGAGCAGTTCTTC. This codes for CASSLVGGSYNEQFF. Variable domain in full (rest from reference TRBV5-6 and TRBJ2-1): DAGVTQSPTHLIKTRGQQVTLRCSPKSGHDTVSWYQQALGQGPQFIFQYYEEEERQRGNFPDRFSGHQFPNYSSELNVNALLLGDSALYLCASSLVGGSYNEQFFGPGTRLTVL.

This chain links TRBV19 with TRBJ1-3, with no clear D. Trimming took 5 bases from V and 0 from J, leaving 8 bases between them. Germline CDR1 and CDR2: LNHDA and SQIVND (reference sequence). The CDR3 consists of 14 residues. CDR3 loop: CASSSGTSGNTIYF. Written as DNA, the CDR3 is TGTGCCAGTAGTTCGGGAACCTCTGGAAACACCATATATTTT.

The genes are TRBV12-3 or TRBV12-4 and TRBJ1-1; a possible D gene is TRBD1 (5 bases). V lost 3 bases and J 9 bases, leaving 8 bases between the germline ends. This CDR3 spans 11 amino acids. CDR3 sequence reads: CASSFQGKAFF. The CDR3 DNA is TGTGCCAGCAGTTTCCAGGGAAAAGCTTTCTTT.

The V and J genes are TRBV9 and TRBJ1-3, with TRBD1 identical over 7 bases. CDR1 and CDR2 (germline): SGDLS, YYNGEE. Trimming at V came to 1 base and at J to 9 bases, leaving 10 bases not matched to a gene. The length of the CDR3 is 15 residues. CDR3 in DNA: TGTGCCAGCAGCGTAATGGGGACAGAATTGGGCACCATATATTTT. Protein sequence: CASSVMGTELGTIYF.

The CDR3 sequence is CASSNEDRGRPYEQYF. In DNA form, the CDR3 reads TGTGCCAGCAGCAACGAGGACAGGGGGCGCCCCTACGAGCAGTACTTC. The V call is TRBV21-1, the J call TRBJ2-7; the table's TRBD1 call for D was not verified on the DNA. TRBV21-1 is classified as a pseudogene. The CDR3 has 16 amino acids.

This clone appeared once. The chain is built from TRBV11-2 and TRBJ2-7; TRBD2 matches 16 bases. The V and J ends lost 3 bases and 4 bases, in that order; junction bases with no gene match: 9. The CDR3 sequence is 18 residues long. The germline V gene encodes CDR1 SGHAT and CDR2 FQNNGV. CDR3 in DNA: TGTGCCAGCAGCTTTCTGCTTGGGACTAGCGGGAGGGTGTACGAGCAGTACTTC. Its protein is CASSFLLGTSGRVYEQYF. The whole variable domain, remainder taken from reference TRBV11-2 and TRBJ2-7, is EAGVAQSPRYKIIEKRQSVAFWCNPISGHATLYWYQQILGQGPKLLIQFQNNGVVDDSQLPKDRFSAERLKGVDSTLKIQPAKLEDSAVYLCASSFLLGTSGRVYEQYFGPGTRLTVT.

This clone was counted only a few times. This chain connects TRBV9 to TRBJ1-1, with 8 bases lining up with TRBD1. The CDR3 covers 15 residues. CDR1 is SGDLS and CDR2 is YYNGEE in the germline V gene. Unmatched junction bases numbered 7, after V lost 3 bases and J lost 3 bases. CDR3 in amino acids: CASSANGGQDTEAFF. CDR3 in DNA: TGTGCCAGCAGCGCCAATGGGGGACAGGACACTGAAGCTTTCTTT.

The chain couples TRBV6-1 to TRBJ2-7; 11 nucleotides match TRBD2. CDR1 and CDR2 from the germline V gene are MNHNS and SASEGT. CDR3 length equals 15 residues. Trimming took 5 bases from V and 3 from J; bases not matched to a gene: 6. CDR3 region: CASSSGTSGIYEQYF. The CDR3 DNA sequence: TGTGCCAGCAGTTCTGGGACTAGCGGTATCTACGAGCAGTACTTC.

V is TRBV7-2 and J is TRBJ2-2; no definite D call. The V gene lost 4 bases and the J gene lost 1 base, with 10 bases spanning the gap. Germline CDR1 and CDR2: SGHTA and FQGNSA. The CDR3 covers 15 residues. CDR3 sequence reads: CASSYQTLNTGELFF. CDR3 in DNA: TGTGCCAGCAGCTATCAGACTTTGAACACCGGGGAGCTGTTTTTT.

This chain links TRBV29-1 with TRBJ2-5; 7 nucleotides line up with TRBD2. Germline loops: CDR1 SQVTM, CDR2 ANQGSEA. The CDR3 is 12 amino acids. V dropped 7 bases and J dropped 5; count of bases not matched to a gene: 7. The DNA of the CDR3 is TGCAGCGGTTCGGCGGGAGATGAGACCCAGTACTTC. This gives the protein CSGSAGDETQYF.

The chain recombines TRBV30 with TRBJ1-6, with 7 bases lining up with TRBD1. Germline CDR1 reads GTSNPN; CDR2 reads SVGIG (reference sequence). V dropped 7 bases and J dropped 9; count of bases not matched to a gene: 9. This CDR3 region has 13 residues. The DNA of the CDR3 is TGTGCCTACGGACAGGTCCAAGGTTCACCCCTCCACTTT. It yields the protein CAYGQVQGSPLHF.

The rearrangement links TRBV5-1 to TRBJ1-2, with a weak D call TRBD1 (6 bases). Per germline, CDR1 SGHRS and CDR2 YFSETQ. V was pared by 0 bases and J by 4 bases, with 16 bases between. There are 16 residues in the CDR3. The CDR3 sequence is CASSLVAGAEGYGYTF. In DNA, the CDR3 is TGCGCCAGCAGCTTGGTTGCGGGGGCCGAGGGCTATGGCTACACCTTC.

This chain's CDR3 is CSGSGSSYEQYF. The CDR3 DNA reads TGCAGCGGGTCGGGGAGCTCCTACGAGCAGTACTTC. The chain links TRBV29-1 to TRBJ2-7; possibly TRBD2 for D (5 bases). This CDR3 comprises 12 residues. Trimming stripped 7 bases from V and 0 bases from J, with 10 bases between. The V gene's germline CDR1 is SQVTM and CDR2 ANQGSEA.

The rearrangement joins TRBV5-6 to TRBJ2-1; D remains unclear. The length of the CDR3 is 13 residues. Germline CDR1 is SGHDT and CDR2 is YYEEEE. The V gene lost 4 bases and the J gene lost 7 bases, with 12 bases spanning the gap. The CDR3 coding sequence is TGTGCCAGCAGCCGTGGGCAAGGTAATGAGCAGTTCTTC. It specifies CASSRGQGNEQFF.